This TCR beta chain was recovered during a study of T cells in Graves' hyperthyroidism and ophthalmopathy. Trimming took 6 bases from V and 8 from J, leaving 13 bases between them. CDR1 is DFQATT, CDR2 SNEGSKA, per germline (reference sequence). CDR3 size: 11 residues. The study excluded patients with uncontrolled infection, other autoimmune disease, pregnancy or lactation. Blood dates from first hyperthyroidism diagnosis, before any ophthalmopathy symptoms. This clonotype was recorded many times. From RNA transcripts, TCR beta CDR3 regions were amplified. The primer set for the first-round RT-PCR of the TCR CDR3 was HTBI. MiXCR, run by TCRdb on the multiplex PCR reads, gives a single entry per CDR3 protein. Seen here are about 380,000 distinct CDR3 sequences, less than 15% observed once, and the top ten hold more than 20%.

The chain recombines TRBV20-1 with TRBJ1-1; D gene ambiguous. This clonotype was obtained from a man aged 30 to 45 with Graves' hyperthyroidism that later progressed to Graves' ophthalmopathy. Sequencing was performed on blood. CDR3 DNA sequence: TGCAGTGCCACAGAAACTAGGGAAGCTTTCTTT. Translated: CSATETREAFF.